The 7 T cell receptor beta chains presented below share a single source sample, sequenced in a study of response to subunit inactivated influenza vaccine. TCRdb reprocessed the RT-PCR reads with MiXCR, giving one entry per CDR3 protein. The sample has roughly 700,000 distinct CDR3 sequences, roughly 13% seen once. Source: PBMCs from blood, taken 14 to 15 days before vaccination. The receptors derive from a man between 50 and 59 years old who received an inactivated influenza vaccine.

The chain recombines TRBV6-5 with TRBJ2-1; a weak D match, TRBD1 (6 bases). V was pared by 11 bases and J by 4 bases, with 9 bases between. Germline assignment: CDR1 MNHEY and CDR2 SVGAGI. The CDR3 covers 11 residues. The CDR3 loop reads CAAGAYNEQFF. CDR3 in DNA: TGTGCCGCAGGGGCTTACAATGAGCAGTTCTTC.

This clonotype has a handful of counts. The V call is TRBV18, the J call TRBJ2-1, with 12 bases fitting TRBD1. Germline lookup yields CDR1 KGHSH and CDR2 LQKENI. V lost 6 bases to trimming and J lost 9 bases; unmatched junction nucleotides: 12. The CDR3 spans 16 residues. The CDR3 reads CASSPRLGTGGSEQFF. CDR3 coding DNA: TGTGCCAGCTCTCCTCGATTAGGGACAGGGGGCAGTGAGCAGTTCTTC.

The CDR3 sequence is CASSFRPGEADTQYF. CDR3 bases: TGTGCCAGCAGTTTTCGTCCGGGGGAAGCAGATACGCAGTATTTT. This sequence joins TRBV27 and TRBJ2-3, with a possible D match to TRBD2 (6 bases). The CDR3 is 15 residues long. CDR1 and CDR2 (germline): MNHEY, SMNVEV (reference sequence). V was shortened by 3 bases and J by 4 bases, with 14 bases between the two germline ends.

The sample holds many counts of this clonotype. V and J are TRBV6-5 and TRBJ2-5, with a possible D match to TRBD1 (5 bases). The CDR3 extends over 12 amino acids. In germline, CDR1 is MNHEY, CDR2 SVGAGI. Trimming removed 5 bases at V and 5 bases at J, with 9 bases between. The CDR3 nucleotides read TGTGCCAGCAGTGGCCAGGGCGAGACCCAGTACTTC. Protein product: CASSGQGETQYF.

The DNA for the CDR3 is TGTGCCAGCACCGATCTCCCGGGGGGGAGCACAGATACGCAGTATTTT. Amino acid sequence: CASTDLPGGSTDTQYF. This chain links TRBV5-6 with TRBJ2-3; 8 nucleotides line up with TRBD2. J lost 0 bases, V lost 6 bases, and 9 bases had no gene match. Per germline, CDR1 SGHDT and CDR2 YYEEEE. The CDR3 spans 16 residues.

The gene calls are TRBV15 and TRBJ2-7; weak D call: TRBD1 (5 bases). This CDR3 has 14 amino acids. The V end lost 0 bases, the J end lost 1 base, and 7 bases lay between the germline ends. Germline V lookup: CDR1 LNHNV, CDR2 YYDKDF (reference sequence). CDR3 nucleotides: TGTGCCACCAGCAGAGAAGGGGTTTCCTACGAGCAGTACTTC. Residues: CATSREGVSYEQYF.

The chain uses TRBV5-1 and TRBJ1-2; D unclear. This CDR3 spans 14 amino acids. CDR1 is SGHRS and CDR2 is YFSETQ in the germline V gene. Trimming pared 1 base from V and 0 bases from J, leaving 7 bases between. This CDR3 reads CASSLTVTNYGYTF. In nucleotides, the CDR3 is TGCGCCAGCAGCTTGACGGTCACTAACTATGGCTACACCTTC. Drawing the rest from reference TRBV5-1 and TRBJ1-2, the complete variable domain is KAGVTQTPRYLIKTRGQQVTLSCSPISGHRSVSWYQQTPGQGLQFLFEYFSETQRNKGNFPGRFSGRQFSNSRSEMNVSTLELGDSALYLCASSLTVTNYGYTFGSGTRLTVV.